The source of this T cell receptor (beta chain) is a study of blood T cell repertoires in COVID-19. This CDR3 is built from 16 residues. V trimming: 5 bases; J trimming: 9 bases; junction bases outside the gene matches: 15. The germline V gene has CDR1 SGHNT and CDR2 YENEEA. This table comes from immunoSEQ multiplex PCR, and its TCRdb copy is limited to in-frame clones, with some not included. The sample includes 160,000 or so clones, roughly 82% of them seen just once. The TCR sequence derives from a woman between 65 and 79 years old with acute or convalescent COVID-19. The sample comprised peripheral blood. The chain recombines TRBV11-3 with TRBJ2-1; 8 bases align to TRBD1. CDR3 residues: CASSPGRGQIGGEQFF. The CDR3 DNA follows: TGTGCCAGCAGCCCTGGCAGGGGGCAAATTGGTGGTGAGCAGTTCTTC.